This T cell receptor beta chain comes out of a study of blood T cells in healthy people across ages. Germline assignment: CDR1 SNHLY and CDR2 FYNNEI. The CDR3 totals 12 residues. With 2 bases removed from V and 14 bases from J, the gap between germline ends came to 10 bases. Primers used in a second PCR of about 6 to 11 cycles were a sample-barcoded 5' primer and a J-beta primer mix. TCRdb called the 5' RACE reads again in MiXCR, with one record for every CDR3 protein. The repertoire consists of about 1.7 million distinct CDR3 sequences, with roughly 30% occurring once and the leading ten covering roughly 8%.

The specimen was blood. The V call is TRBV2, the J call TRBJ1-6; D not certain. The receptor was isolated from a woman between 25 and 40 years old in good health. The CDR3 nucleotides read TGTGCCAGCAGTGAACGGGCGAAGGCCCTCCACTTT. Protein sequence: CASSERAKALHF.